This T cell receptor beta chain was retrieved from a study of cytomegalovirus exposure and HLA in healthy donors. Study information: Earlier, 95 million to 140 million unique TCR beta sequences were recovered from about 200 million T cells by an analysis.

There are 13 residues in the CDR3. V was cut by 0 bases and J by 6 bases, with 6 bases left in between. Germline-derived CDR1 and CDR2 are SGDLS and YYNGEE. Study-wide results and limits: According to the study, 150 to 200 TCR beta chains were cytomegalovirus-associated. In a later analysis, HLA-associated TCR beta chains were more clonally expanded than equally common others.

Primers included in the PCR were 60 Vbeta and 13 Jbeta primers. As originally analysed: Around 12 million of 75 million to 85 million unique TCR beta chains were shared, per a later count. Measured with immunoSEQ multiplex PCR; TCRdb has only the in-frame clones, and not every one. Clonal size and the V and J genes are those of that table, whereas D and trimming came from the DNA. The sample carries 100,000 to 150,000 clones, roughly 69% recorded once. Comment on this clone: Its antigen is not identified.

This clonotype was sampled from a human donor in good health. The sequenced sample consisted of PBMCs. The V gene is TRBV9, the J gene TRBJ2-2; the D gene is possibly TRBD2 (5 bases). DNA for the CDR3: TGTGCCAGCAGCGTAGCGGGGTCCGGGGAGCTGTTTTTT. It specifies CASSVAGSGELFF.